This T cell receptor beta chain stems from a study of blood T cell repertoires in COVID-19. Overall study: The United States, Italy and Spain supplied acute and convalescent COVID-19 samples. T cells, B-cell-depleted T cells, or PBMCs supplied cDNA or gDNA.

Germline CDR1 and CDR2: SGHRS and YFSETQ. The ends were cut back, 3 bases at V and 5 bases at J, with 15 bases in the middle. The CDR3 is 14 amino acids. This clone was recorded once. Sequenced by immunoSEQ multiplex PCR; TCRdb stores in-frame clones only, minus some. The data show about 320,000 clones, about 91% seen once. Enrollment of patients from Seattle took place during active infection, with longitudinal follow-up. The chain links TRBV5-1 to TRBJ2-7, with D perhaps matching TRBD1 (6 bases). The specimen sequenced was peripheral blood. This TCR was sampled from a woman aged 30 to 39 with COVID-19, enrolled during active disease. The CDR3 DNA reads as TGCGCCAGCAGCTGGGTGGGGGCCGGGGACGAGCAGTACGTC. Amino acid sequence: CASSWVGAGDEQYV.